This T cell receptor beta chain was sequenced in a study of shared clonotypes between healthy human individuals. In germline, CDR1 is SNHLY, CDR2 FYNNEI. CDR3 length equals 15 residues. With V trimmed by 3 bases and J by 4 bases, 6 bases remained unmatched. This clone was counted between two and nine times. Within the sample, other DNA sequences also encode this same CDR3. Genomic DNA belonging to each subset was distributed in equal measure over several immunoSEQ plates. Clones were sequenced by immunoSEQ multiplex PCR, and TCRdb holds only the in-frame ones, with some missing. The repertoire consists of about 470,000 clones, with around 75% occurring once and the leading ten covering approximately 13%.

The chain carries TRBV2 and TRBJ2-1, with 7 bases aligning to TRBD2. The source of this sequence is a woman between 35 and 50 years old in good health. Some clones in this sample may be carry-over from other donors' samples. Material for sequencing was PBMCs. The CDR3 DNA sequence: TGTGCCAGCAGTGAGGGGCTAGCGGCTTACAATGAGCAGTTCTTC. This encodes CASSEGLAAYNEQFF.